The 26 T cell receptor beta chains reported below all come from one sample, sequenced in a study of blood T cell repertoires in COVID-19. Sequencing was performed with immunoSEQ multiplex PCR; in TCRdb, only in-frame clones are kept and a portion is missing. The table has around 210,000 clones, 85% seen once. The sequencing sample was made of peripheral blood. The receptor source for this set is a man over 45 with COVID-19, enrolled during active disease.

This clone was seen once. This chain joins TRBV3-1 (or the pseudogene TRBV3-2) and TRBJ1-5; TRBD1 matches 7 bases. Trimming cost V 2 bases and J 9 bases; bases outside gene matches: 13. The V gene's germline CDR1 is LGHDT and CDR2 YNNKEL (reference sequence). The CDR3 length is 16 residues. The CDR3 DNA is TGTGCCAGCAGCCAAACAGGGGCTGTTCAAAGGGGGCCCCAGCATTTT. This sequence encodes CASSQTGAVQRGPQHF.

The chain has TRBV30 and TRBJ1-5; weak D call: TRBD1 (5 bases). Germline-derived CDR1 and CDR2 are GTSNPN and SVGIG (reference sequence). The CDR3 spans 14 residues. V lost 0 bases to trimming and J lost 5 bases, with 11 bases between them. For the CDR3, the DNA is TGTGCCTGGAGTGTAAGGGTAGGGGATCAGCCCCAGCATTTT. It encodes CAWSVRVGDQPQHF. The whole variable domain, filled in from reference TRBV30 and TRBJ1-5, reads SQTIHQWPATLVQPVGSPLSLECTVEGTSNPNLYWYRQAAGRGLQLLFYSVGIGQISSEVPQNLSASRPQDRQFILSSKKLLLSDSGFYLCAWSVRVGDQPQHFGDGTRLSIL.

V and J are TRBV14 and TRBJ2-7; TRBD1 matches 7 bases. J was trimmed by 12 bases and V by 1 base; bases with no gene match: 12. The germline V gene encodes CDR1 SGHDN and CDR2 FVKESK. CDR3 size: 14 residues. The CDR3 loop is CASSQGQGFFGLYF. The CDR3 region has the DNA TGTGCCAGCAGCCAAGGACAGGGCTTTTTTGGTTTGTACTTC.

J is TRBJ1-5 and V is TRBV18; D not certain. With 2 bases removed from V and 3 bases from J, the gap between germline ends came to 14 bases. This CDR3 comprises 16 residues. Germline V gene lookup returns CDR1 KGHSH and CDR2 LQKENI. The chain's CDR3 is CASSPAEQGLNQPQHF. The CDR3 DNA sequence: TGTGCCAGCTCACCAGCGGAACAAGGCCTCAATCAGCCCCAGCATTTT.

A single count supports this clone. The chain uses TRBV6-2 or TRBV6-3 and TRBJ2-1, with 10 bases lining up with TRBD2. Germline assignment: CDR1 MNHEY and CDR2 SVGEGT. Trimming at V came to 2 bases and at J to 1 base, leaving 2 bases not matched to a gene. The CDR3 length is 16 residues. The CDR3 bases are TGTGCCAGCAGTTACATAGCGGGGGGATCCTACAATGAGCAGTTCTTC. Translating it yields CASSYIAGGSYNEQFF.

The chain employs TRBV27 and TRBJ1-5; 7 nucleotides line up with TRBD1. Germline trimming cut 5 bases from V and 7 bases from J; bases unmatched to any gene: 11. Germline CDR1 reads MNHEY; CDR2 reads SMNVEV (reference sequence). The CDR3 sequence is 15 residues long. CDR3 DNA sequence: TGTGCCAGCAGTCTAAGACAGGGTATTGGGCAGCCCCAGCATTTT. Its protein product is CASSLRQGIGQPQHF.

J is TRBJ1-3 and V is TRBV4-3; perhaps TRBD1 as D (5 bases). The V and J ends lost 2 bases and 0 bases respectively, with 17 bases between them. The CDR3 spans 18 residues. Germline-derived CDR1 and CDR2 are LGHNA and YSLEER. The CDR3, as DNA: TGCGCCAGCAGCCAAATATGGGGCGCGGGGAGCTCTGGAAACACCATATATTTT. Translation: CASSQIWGAGSSGNTIYF.

This clone was counted a few times. Other DNA sequences in this sample translate to the same CDR3. The chain has TRBV19 and TRBJ1-1, with 7 bases identical to TRBD1. Germline-derived CDR1 and CDR2 are LNHDA and SQIVND (reference sequence). After removal of 1 base from V and 7 bases from J, the junction contained 3 bases not matched to a gene. The CDR3 loop spans 13 amino acids. The CDR3 DNA follows: TGTGCCAGTAGTATAGGACAGGGATTTGAAGCTTTCTTT. This translates into CASSIGQGFEAFF.

The rearrangement links TRBV10-3 to TRBJ2-7; TRBD2 agrees at 8 bases. With V trimmed by 9 bases and J by 3 bases, 7 bases remained unmatched. Germline V gives CDR1 ENHRY, CDR2 SYGVKD. The CDR3 runs 13 residues. The chain's CDR3 is CAMSSGDYYEQYF. As DNA, the CDR3 is TGTGCCATGAGTAGCGGGGACTACTACGAGCAGTACTTC.

The J gene is TRBJ2-7, the V gene TRBV21-1; the tabulated D call, TRBD2, remains unverified against the DNA. TRBV21-1 constitutes a pseudogene. The CDR3 sequence is 14 residues long. CDR3 coding DNA: TGTGCCAGCTACTCTAGGGGGGGTATTGACGAGCAGTACTTC. Translating it yields CASYSRGGIDEQYF.

A few counts support this clone. V is TRBV9 and J is TRBJ1-5; TRBD1 is a possible D gene (6 bases). Per germline, CDR1 SGDLS and CDR2 YYNGEE. V lost 6 bases and J 3 bases, leaving 22 bases between the germline ends. This CDR3 region has 17 residues. The CDR3 region is CASTRGGFGSINQPQHF. CDR3 bases: TGTGCCAGCACCCGAGGGGGTTTCGGGTCTATCAATCAGCCCCAGCATTTT.

The rearrangement joins TRBV11-3 to TRBJ2-2, with 8 bases that match TRBD2. V was clipped by 5 bases and J by 6 bases; unmatched bases: 8. Germline V lookup: CDR1 SGHNT, CDR2 YENEEA. The CDR3 consists of 15 residues. The CDR3 spells CASSPGLASAGELFF. CDR3 bases: TGTGCCAGCAGCCCCGGACTAGCCTCGGCCGGGGAGCTGTTTTTT.

The V gene is TRBV10-3, the J gene TRBJ1-2; D gene unclear. Germline V gene sequence: CDR1 ENHRY, CDR2 SYGVKD. The CDR3 loop spans 13 amino acids. V lost 0 bases to trimming and J lost 7 bases, with 9 bases between them. The CDR3 DNA reads as TGTGCCATCAGTGAGTCTGCGGGGTCTGGCTACACCTTC. Protein product: CAISESAGSGYTF.

The chain has TRBV7-8 and TRBJ1-1; 10 positions agree with TRBD1. The CDR3 has 15 residues. V was clipped by 6 bases and J by 2 bases; unmatched bases: 6. CDR1 is SGHVS, CDR2 FQNEAQ, per germline. CDR3 nucleotides: TGTGCCAGCAGTCGACAGGGGGCTTTTAACACTGAAGCTTTCTTT. This translates into CASSRQGAFNTEAFF.

The chain has TRBV18 and TRBJ2-3, with 9 bases fitting TRBD2. V was clipped by 1 base and J by 5 bases; unmatched bases: 7. The CDR3 totals 16 residues. Germline V gene sequence: CDR1 KGHSH, CDR2 LQKENI. CDR3: CASSPRSGGTGDTQYF. The CDR3 DNA reads TGTGCCAGCTCACCACGGAGCGGGGGGACCGGAGATACGCAGTATTTT.

This clone has more than one count but fewer than ten. The chain carries TRBV6-2 or TRBV6-3 and TRBJ1-6; D is uncertain. V lost 4 bases, J lost 0 bases, and 10 bases lay in between. Germline loops: CDR1 MNHEY, CDR2 SVGEGT. The CDR3 runs 16 residues. The CDR3 loop is CASSSIRDSYNSPLHF. The CDR3 DNA reads TGTGCCAGCAGTTCGATCCGGGACTCCTATAATTCACCCCTCCACTTT.

The chain has TRBV10-3 and TRBJ2-7; 9 bases are a match to TRBD1. The CDR3 runs 15 residues. Per germline, CDR1 ENHRY and CDR2 SYGVKD. The J segment lost 2 bases and the V segment lost 5 bases, leaving 7 bases of the junction unmatched. This CDR3 is CAISPGQGSTYEQYF. The CDR3 nucleotides are TGTGCCATCAGTCCGGGACAGGGATCCACCTACGAGCAGTACTTC.

The V call is TRBV24-1, the J call TRBJ1-1; D uncertain. The V end was cut by 3 bases, the J end by 2 bases, with 9 bases between. This CDR3 has 14 amino acids. CDR1 KGHDR and CDR2 SFDVKD come from the germline V gene. This CDR3 reads CATSDTRVNTEAFF. The DNA for the CDR3 is TGTGCCACCAGTGATACTCGGGTTAACACTGAAGCTTTCTTT.

The chain's CDR3 is CASSQAGEYSQFF. In DNA form, the CDR3 reads TGTGCCAGCTCCCAAGCGGGCGAATATTCGCAGTTCTTC. The J gene is TRBJ2-1, the V gene TRBV19; D may be TRBD2 (6 bases). This CDR3 is built from 13 residues. Trimming removed 9 bases at V and 12 bases at J, with 21 bases between. CDR1 LNHDA and CDR2 SQIVND come from the germline V gene (reference sequence).

The chain uses TRBV9 and TRBJ2-1; D is possibly TRBD2 (7 bases). CDR3 size: 16 residues. The V and J ends lost 1 base and 4 bases respectively, with 15 bases between them. Germline V CDR1 and CDR2: SGDLS, YYNGEE. CDR3 sequence reads: CASSVLGGPGYNEQFF. The CDR3 DNA is TGTGCCAGCAGCGTATTGGGGGGGCCGGGATACAATGAGCAGTTCTTC.

The J gene is TRBJ1-1, the V gene TRBV10-3, with D uncertain. Trimming cost V 3 bases and J 2 bases, with 7 bases left between them. Germline-derived CDR1 and CDR2 are ENHRY and SYGVKD. The CDR3 is made up of 13 amino acids. The CDR3 sequence is CAISESYNTEAFF. As DNA, the CDR3 is TGTGCCATCAGTGAATCCTATAACACTGAAGCTTTCTTT.

The gene calls are TRBV27 and TRBJ2-2; the D gene is possibly TRBD1 (6 bases). V lost 2 bases and J 4 bases, leaving 8 bases between the germline ends. Germline V gives CDR1 MNHEY, CDR2 SMNVEV (reference sequence). This CDR3 is 14 amino acids long. The CDR3 region has the DNA TGTGCCAGCAGTTTAGGGGGCAGCACCGGGGAGCTGTTTTTT. This codes for CASSLGGSTGELFF.

The V call is TRBV19, the J call TRBJ1-4; TRBD1 agrees at 8 bases. Germline V lookup: CDR1 LNHDA, CDR2 SQIVND (reference sequence). The V and J ends lost 8 bases and 5 bases, in that order; junction bases with no gene match: 10. This CDR3 spans 15 amino acids. The DNA for the CDR3 is TGTGCCAGTTTTGGGACAGGCGGGGTGAATGAAAAACTGTTTTTT. Translated: CASFGTGGVNEKLFF.

The chain employs TRBV28 and TRBJ2-6, with a tentative D call TRBD1 (7 bases). CDR1 is MDHEN, CDR2 SYDVKM, per germline. V gave up 4 bases and J gave up 2 bases, with 18 bases separating them. CDR3 size: 18 residues. The CDR3 region has the DNA TGTGCCAGCAGTTCCGTACAGGGGAGGCAGGCTGGGGCCAACGTCCTGACTTTC. Translation: CASSSVQGRQAGANVLTF.

The chain carries TRBV29-1 and TRBJ2-2; tentative D call: TRBD2 (5 bases). Germline V gene lookup returns CDR1 SQVTM and CDR2 ANQGSEA. Deletions cut 5 bases from V and 3 bases from J, with 10 bases between. The CDR3 runs to 13 residues. As DNA, the CDR3 is TGCAGCGTTTTAGAGAGGGACACCGGGGAGCTGTTTTTT. Its translation is CSVLERDTGELFF.

The CDR3 region has the DNA TGTGCCAGCAGCGGGACAGGGGCGTATAATTCACCCCTCCACTTT. This sequence encodes CASSGTGAYNSPLHF. V gene TRBV9 combines with J gene TRBJ1-6; 9 nucleotides match TRBD1. CDR1 SGDLS and CDR2 YYNGEE come from the germline V gene. The CDR3 length is 15 residues. V trimming: 3 bases; J trimming: 4 bases; junction bases outside the gene matches: 2.